The present T cell receptor beta chain was sequenced within a study of graft-versus-host responses after intestinal transplantation. TCRdb's copy holds only in-frame clones and misses some; the assay was immunoSEQ multiplex PCR. The sample yields 130,000 or so clones, roughly 91% seen once. With regard to this clone: Antigen unknown.

Germline loops: CDR1 ENHRY, CDR2 SYGVKD. V gave up 7 bases and J gave up 2 bases, with 13 bases separating them. This CDR3 has 14 residues. Here the sequenced sample was unstimulated CD4+ T cells sorted from spleen or lymph node cells, taken before intestinal transplant. V is TRBV10-3 and J is TRBJ2-3, with a weak D call TRBD2 (6 bases). The sequence was collected from a human donor who received an intestinal transplant. The CDR3 is CAIKSWEVTDTQYF. The CDR3 coding sequence is TGTGCCATCAAGAGTTGGGAGGTCACAGATACGCAGTATTTT.